This TCR beta chain was identified during a study of circulating CD8 cells and anti-PD-1 response in melanoma. Overall study context: Complete or partial response defined responders; stable or progressive disease, non-responders.

Live CD3+CD8+TCRalphabeta+ cells were sorted into four subsets by PD-1 and/or TIGIT. Germline CDR1 and CDR2: LNHDA and SQIVND (reference sequence). The V gene lost 6 bases and the J gene lost 4 bases, with 10 bases spanning the gap. CDR3 length: 12 residues. Judged by abundance, this clonotype is medium-sized. TCR libraries were prepared from approximately 15 ng of total RNA with the QIAseq Immune Repertoire TCR panel. TCRdb analysed the reads with MiXCR anew, one entry per CDR3 protein. In the table there are under 2,500 distinct CDR3 sequences, roughly 6% of which are singletons. The clonotype comes from a human donor with melanoma. The V call is TRBV19, the J call TRBJ2-7, with D perhaps TRBD1 (6 bases). The material sequenced was CD8+ T cells from PBMCs, taken at baseline or after one month of anti-PD-1 therapy (not recorded which). CDR3: CASRGTLYEQYF. The CDR3 nucleotides read TGTGCCAGTAGGGGGACATTGTACGAGCAGTACTTC.